The entry below gives a single T cell receptor beta chain sequence along with its context. The sample belongs to a study of cytomegalovirus exposure and HLA in healthy donors. PCR was performed using 60 Vbeta and 13 Jbeta primers. Clones were sequenced by immunoSEQ multiplex PCR, and TCRdb holds only the in-frame ones, with some missing. The table records approximately 50,000 clones, 65% to 90% of them present only once. Nominal health characterized the donors when sampled, though unrecorded immune exposures were likely. The CDR3 runs to 15 residues. The V and J ends lost 5 bases and 8 bases respectively, with 19 bases between them. Germline CDR1 and CDR2: LNHNV and YYDKDF (reference sequence).

The chain combines TRBV15 with TRBJ2-1; D is perhaps TRBD2 (6 bases). The TCR was taken from a man aged 25 to 45 in good health and CMV-seronegative. Sequencing input: PBMCs. In DNA, the CDR3 is TGTGCCACCAGCGCGACTAGTGGGACCCTTGATGAGCAGTTCTTC. This sequence encodes CATSATSGTLDEQFF.